What follows are 22 T cell receptor beta chains derived from one specimen sequenced in a study of regulatory dendritic cells for organ transplantation. Allogeneic regulatory or mature dendritic cells were co-cultured for under six days with CFSE-labeled sorted T cells at 1:10. For these TCRs, the target antigens are not known. Method: immunoSEQ multiplex PCR; TCRdb's copy keeps in-frame clones and lacks some. Of about 21,000 clones in the sample, approximately 83% were seen once. The material sequenced was naive CD4+ T cells from blood cultured with regulatory dendritic cells. Stated subset: CD45RA+ naive T cells. The receptors here all came from a human donor in good health.

The chain couples TRBV5-5 to TRBJ1-5; D is perhaps TRBD1 (5 bases). The ends were cut back, 0 bases at V and 3 bases at J, with 10 bases in the middle. Germline CDR1 SGHKS, CDR2 YYEKEE (reference sequence). This CDR3 is built from 15 residues. CDR3 coding DNA: TGTGCCAGCAGCTTGGACCCGACAGACAATCAGCCCCAGCATTTT. Translation gives CASSLDPTDNQPQHF.

This chain links TRBV28 with TRBJ2-2, with 7 bases aligning to TRBD2. Germline V gives CDR1 MDHEN, CDR2 SYDVKM. With V trimmed by 4 bases and J by 6 bases, 14 bases remained unmatched. CDR3 size: 17 residues. The CDR3 DNA follows: TGTGCCAGCAGTTATCCCCCGGGGGGAAGGAGCCCCGGGGAGCTGTTTTTT. This codes for CASSYPPGGRSPGELFF.

This chain uses TRBV11-3 with TRBJ1-1; 7 nucleotides agree with TRBD1. This CDR3 region has 14 residues. J gave up 4 bases and V 5 bases, and 7 bases lay outside the gene matches. CDR1 and CDR2 from the germline V gene are SGHNT and YENEEA. Here the CDR3 reads CASSLGGTGTEAFF. The CDR3 DNA reads TGTGCCAGCAGCCTAGGGGGCACGGGCACTGAAGCTTTCTTT.

The rearrangement joins TRBV2 to TRBJ2-3; D is perhaps TRBD2 (6 bases). CDR1 and CDR2 from the germline V gene are SNHLY and FYNNEI. There are 17 residues in the CDR3. Trimming cost V 7 bases and J 8 bases, with 28 bases left between them. The CDR3 sequence: CASTSDTNRERRGTQYF. The CDR3 DNA follows: TGTGCCAGCACCTCCGATACCAACCGGGAGCGACGAGGTACGCAGTATTTT.

The chain joins TRBV7-2 to TRBJ1-5; 7 nucleotides agree with TRBD1. This CDR3 has 15 residues. Germline V gene lookup returns CDR1 SGHTA and CDR2 FQGNSA. Trimming at V came to 6 bases and at J to 0 bases, leaving 5 bases not matched to a gene. This CDR3 is CASSLGQDSNQPQHF. As DNA, the CDR3 is TGTGCCAGCAGTCTAGGACAGGATAGCAATCAGCCCCAGCATTTT.

The V gene is TRBV18, the J gene TRBJ2-1, with no clear D. Germline CDR1 and CDR2: KGHSH and LQKENI. V was clipped by 5 bases and J by 8 bases, with 16 bases between them. The length of the CDR3 is 14 residues. Here the CDR3 reads CASSIKVGLDEQFF. The CDR3 DNA is TGTGCCAGCTCAATCAAGGTAGGGCTAGATGAGCAGTTCTTC.

This chain uses TRBV6-4 with TRBJ2-3; TRBD1 aligns across 7 bases. Germline values: CDR1 MRHNA, CDR2 SNTAGT. The CDR3 runs to 13 residues. The V gene end was trimmed by 6 bases and the J gene end by 1 base; junction bases not matched to a gene: 1. CDR3 loop: CASRGQRTDTQYF. CDR3 DNA sequence: TGTGCCAGCAGGGGACAGCGCACAGATACGCAGTATTTT.

V and J are TRBV4-2 and TRBJ1-2, with 12 bases identical to TRBD1. The CDR3 spans 16 residues. Trimming at V came to 4 bases and at J to 8 bases, leaving 11 bases not matched to a gene. Germline assignment: CDR1 LGHNA and CDR2 YNFKEQ. CDR3 sequence (DNA): TGTGCCAGCAGCCTAGGGGGGCGGGACAGGGGGCAAGGCTACACCTTC. Its translation: CASSLGGRDRGQGYTF.

This chain connects TRBV7-8 to TRBJ2-7; tentatively, D is TRBD2 (5 bases). CDR1 SGHVS and CDR2 FQNEAQ come from the germline V gene. The CDR3 runs 13 residues. The V gene lost 4 bases and the J gene lost 4 bases, with 11 bases spanning the gap. The CDR3 sequence: CASSSGLRYEQYF. The CDR3 nucleotides read TGTGCCAGCAGCTCCGGACTGCGATACGAGCAGTACTTC.

The chain recombines TRBV7-9 with TRBJ1-2; 10 bases map to TRBD1. Losses at the gene ends were 1 base for V and 5 bases for J; bases not matched to a gene: 4. Germline-derived CDR1 and CDR2 are SEHNR and FQNEAQ (reference sequence). The CDR3 consists of 15 residues. The CDR3 loop reads CASSLGTGGSYGYTF. The DNA for the CDR3 is TGTGCCAGCAGCTTAGGGACAGGGGGATCTTATGGCTACACCTTC.

This chain uses TRBV2 with TRBJ1-5; TRBD1 matches 12 bases. Unmatched junction bases numbered 12, after V lost 7 bases and J lost 2 bases. Germline V gene lookup returns CDR1 SNHLY and CDR2 FYNNEI. The CDR3 has 18 amino acids. CDR3 in amino acids: CASKSNAGTGGRNQPQHF. CDR3 coding DNA: TGTGCCAGCAAGTCTAACGCCGGGACAGGGGGCCGCAATCAGCCCCAGCATTTT.

Only one count was recorded for this clone. The J gene is TRBJ2-2, the V gene TRBV4-2; TRBD2 might be the D (6 bases). The CDR3 covers 13 residues. CDR1 LGHNA and CDR2 YNFKEQ come from the germline V gene. Trimming cost V 2 bases and J 6 bases, with 7 bases left between them. The CDR3 region is CASSQRGSGELFF. CDR3 DNA: TGTGCCAGCAGCCAACGGGGGTCCGGGGAGCTGTTTTTT.

The chain joins TRBV7-2 to TRBJ2-7, with 11 nucleotides matching TRBD2. After removal of 1 base from V and 5 bases from J, the junction contained 4 bases not matched to a gene. Germline V gene lookup returns CDR1 SGHTA and CDR2 FQGNSA. The CDR3 spans 15 residues. The CDR3 DNA reads as TGTGCCAGCAGCTTAGAGGGACTAGCGGTCCACGAGCAGTACTTC. Protein product: CASSLEGLAVHEQYF.

This sequence joins TRBV11-2 and TRBJ2-5, with D hard to call. There are 16 residues in the CDR3. Trimming cost V 5 bases and J 1 base, with 17 bases left between them. The germline V gene encodes CDR1 SGHAT and CDR2 FQNNGV. CDR3 protein: CASSPKGLGFQETQYF. In DNA, the CDR3 is TGTGCCAGCAGCCCGAAGGGTCTCGGGTTCCAAGAGACCCAGTACTTC.

The V call is TRBV10-3, the J call TRBJ2-3; D ambiguous. Trimming removed 6 bases from V and 4 bases from J, with 11 bases in between. The CDR3 contains 13 residues. Per the germline V gene, CDR1 is ENHRY and CDR2 is SYGVKD. In nucleotides, the CDR3 is TGTGCCATCAGCTGGACCATTGCAGATACGCAGTATTTT. It codes for CAISWTIADTQYF.

This sequence joins TRBV11-3 and TRBJ2-1; TRBD2 agrees at 7 bases. CDR3 size: 16 residues. The germline V gene encodes CDR1 SGHNT and CDR2 YENEEA. The ends lost 1 base at V and 7 bases at J; junction bases unmatched: 10. The CDR3 DNA sequence: TGTGCCAGCAGCTTAGGAAGACTAGCTCATAGGAATGAGCAGTTCTTC. Its protein product is CASSLGRLAHRNEQFF.

This clone was observed a handful of times. The chain recombines TRBV28 with TRBJ1-1; TRBD1 aligns across 7 bases. V lost 4 bases, J lost 3 bases, and 5 bases stayed unmatched. This CDR3 has 14 residues. The germline gives CDR1 MDHEN, CDR2 SYDVKM. The CDR3 DNA is TGTGCCAGCAGTTCGGGACAGCCAGACACTGAAGCTTTCTTT. This gives the protein CASSSGQPDTEAFF.

This clone was seen just once. This rearrangement joins TRBV25-1 to TRBJ2-1; 8 bases match TRBD2. This CDR3 contains 14 residues. V was pared by 6 bases and J by 7 bases, with 8 bases of the junction left unmatched. Germline V gives CDR1 MGHDK, CDR2 SYGVNS. The CDR3 nucleotides are TGTGCCAGCAGCTGGACTAGCAGGGGTAATGAGCAGTTCTTC. Its translation: CASSWTSRGNEQFF. Filled out from reference TRBV25-1 and TRBJ2-1, the complete variable domain reads EADIYQTPRYLVIGTGKKITLECSQTMGHDKMYWYQQDPGMELHLIHYSYGVNSTEKGDLSSESTVSRIRTEHFPLTLESARPSHTSQYLCASSWTSRGNEQFFGPGTRLTVL.

The chain carries TRBV9 and TRBJ1-4; 10 positions agree with TRBD1. J gave up 8 bases and V 4 bases, and 17 bases lay outside the gene matches. Per germline, CDR1 SGDLS and CDR2 YYNGEE. This CDR3 has 18 residues. The CDR3 sequence is CASSPRPGTGAVGEKLFF. CDR3 DNA sequence: TGTGCCAGCAGCCCACGTCCCGGGACAGGGGCAGTAGGGGAAAAACTGTTTTTT.

The chain carries TRBV28 and TRBJ1-2; perhaps TRBD1 as D (6 bases). CDR1 and CDR2 (germline): MDHEN, SYDVKM. CDR3 length equals 14 residues. Trimming pared 5 bases from V and 2 bases from J, leaving 12 bases between. The CDR3 nucleotides read TGTGCCAGCAGTCCCCCAGGGGACAACTATGGCTACACCTTC. Translating it yields CASSPPGDNYGYTF.

The rearrangement uses TRBV27 and TRBJ1-1; D may be TRBD1 (6 bases). Germline loops: CDR1 MNHEY, CDR2 SMNVEV (reference sequence). The CDR3 is 15 residues long. The V end lost 6 bases, the J end lost 1 base, and 15 bases lay between the germline ends. CDR3: CASRSGARPNTEAFF. The DNA for the CDR3 is TGTGCCAGCAGGTCAGGGGCGCGGCCGAACACTGAAGCTTTCTTT.

The J gene is TRBJ2-7, the V gene TRBV7-2; 9 positions match TRBD2. This CDR3 spans 16 amino acids. The ends lost 1 base at V and 7 bases at J; junction bases unmatched: 11. The germline gives CDR1 SGHTA, CDR2 FQGNSA. For the CDR3, the DNA is TGTGCCAGCAGCTTAGAAGGACTAGCGCCGTTCCTTGAGCAGTACTTC. Amino acid sequence: CASSLEGLAPFLEQYF.